The clone carrying this T cell receptor beta chain was seen a few times. What it recognizes is unknown. Other DNA sequences within the sample encode an identical CDR3. The data derive from a study of regulatory T cells. Study conclusions and caveats: Patient CD8+ T cells trended toward lower Shannon entropy than controls. Skewed V and J usage and few unique V-J pairs marked patient repertoires, most in Tregs.

The CDR3 covers 13 residues. Trimming left V 3 bases short and J 3 bases short, with 6 bases between. Germline V gene data show CDR1 as MDHEN and CDR2 as SYDVKM. A couple of CD3G-deficient patients had more severe autoimmunity; all had some. Patients aged 2 to 39 years had fewer naive and more memory CD4+ and CD8+ T cells. Amplification used 52 TRBV primers and 13 TRBJ primers. Clones were sequenced by immunoSEQ multiplex PCR, and TCRdb holds only the in-frame ones, with some missing. In the table there are 20,000 to 25,000 clones, approximately 94% of which are singletons. V and J are TRBV28 and TRBJ1-5; D not certain. This receptor was obtained from a child aged 2-15 years with CD3G deficiency. The sequenced material came from CD8+ T cells sorted from blood. The CDR3 region has the DNA TGTGCCAGCAGTTTCCGGGACAATCAGCCCCAGCATTTT. It codes for CASSFRDNQPQHF.